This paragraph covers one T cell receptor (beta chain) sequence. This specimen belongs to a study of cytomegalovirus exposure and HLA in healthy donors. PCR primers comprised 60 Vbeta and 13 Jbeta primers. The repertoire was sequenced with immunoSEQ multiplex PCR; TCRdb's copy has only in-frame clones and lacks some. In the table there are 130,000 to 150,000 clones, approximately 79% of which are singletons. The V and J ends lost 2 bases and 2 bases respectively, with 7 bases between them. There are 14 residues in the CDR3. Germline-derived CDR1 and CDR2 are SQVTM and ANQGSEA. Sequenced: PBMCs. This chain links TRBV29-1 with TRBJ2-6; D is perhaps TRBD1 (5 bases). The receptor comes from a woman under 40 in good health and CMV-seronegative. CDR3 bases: TGCAGCGTTGAAAAAGGGGCTGGGGCCAACGTCCTGACTTTC. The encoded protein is CSVEKGAGANVLTF.